This T cell receptor (beta chain) was documented in a study of T cell responses to AZD1222 COVID-19 vaccine. A remark on this clone: Antigen: not known.

Germline-derived CDR1 and CDR2 are PRHDT and FYEKMQ (reference sequence). The CDR3 loop spans 12 amino acids. V was trimmed by 2 bases and J by 10 bases, leaving 11 bases between them. The assay was immunoSEQ multiplex PCR, and TCRdb's table has in-frame clones only and misses some. The sample holds roughly 180,000 clones, 85% to 95% seen once. Study results and limitations: The sample set comprised mostly white British donors with more females, and clonal diversity was possibly underestimated. At 160-218 and 743-854, vaccine-associated CD4 TCRs were dominant, and they spanned spike.

The TCR comes from an adult who received the MenACWY meningococcal vaccine as a control. The sample in question was peripheral blood, obtained 28 days after the second dose of the MenACWY control vaccine. V gene TRBV13 combines with J gene TRBJ1-1, with D perhaps matching TRBD1 (5 bases). CDR3 in DNA: TGTGCCAGCAGCTTACAGACAGTTGGAGCTTTCTTT. The encoded protein is CASSLQTVGAFF.